Below, 10 T cell receptor beta chains from the same sample are listed, as sequenced in a study of CD8 T cells in Susac syndrome. With random hexamers, reverse transcription was performed on about 0.45 to 1 ug of RNA. One entry per CDR3 protein results from TCRdb running MiXCR on the immunoSEQ multiplex PCR reads. The sample has 300,000 to 350,000 distinct CDR3 sequences, around 92% seen once. The sequenced sample was CD4+ T cells from PBMCs. Receptor source: a human donor with multiple sclerosis.

The chain links TRBV29-1 to TRBJ2-7, with TRBD2 matching 8 bases. The germline V gene has CDR1 SQVTM and CDR2 ANQGSEA. CDR3 length equals 14 residues. The J segment lost 7 bases and the V segment lost 5 bases, leaving 13 bases of the junction unmatched. CDR3 nucleotides: TGCAGCGTTAGCCCGCGACGTCGGGAGGGGGAGCAGTACTTC. Protein: CSVSPRRREGEQYF.

V gene TRBV7-8 combines with J gene TRBJ2-1, with TRBD2 matching 12 bases. CDR1 is SGHVS and CDR2 is FQNEAQ in the germline V gene. Trimming took 6 bases from V and 6 from J; bases not matched to a gene: 6. The CDR3 has 15 amino acids. The CDR3 reads CASSSSGRAVNEQFF. The CDR3 nucleotides are TGTGCCAGCAGTTCTAGCGGGAGGGCAGTCAATGAGCAGTTCTTC.

The chain combines TRBV5-4 with TRBJ2-3, with a tentative D call TRBD2 (5 bases). The ends were cut back, 4 bases at V and 3 bases at J, with 15 bases in the middle. The V gene's germline CDR1 is SGHNT and CDR2 YYREEE (reference sequence). The CDR3 runs to 15 residues. CDR3 in DNA: TGTGCCAGCAGCCCCAACCTGGACTCGACAGATACGCAGTATTTT. Translation gives CASSPNLDSTDTQYF.

The chain recombines TRBV28 with TRBJ2-6, with D maybe TRBD1 (5 bases). This CDR3 comprises 15 residues. V lost 2 bases, J lost 3 bases, and 8 bases lay in between. Looked up from germline, CDR1 is MDHEN and CDR2 is SYDVKM. The CDR3 sequence is CASSLKGFGANVLTF. DNA for the CDR3: TGTGCCAGCAGTTTAAAGGGGTTTGGGGCCAACGTCCTGACTTTC.

The chain combines TRBV30 with TRBJ1-1; D gene unclear. Germline CDR1 and CDR2: GTSNPN and SVGIG (reference sequence). The CDR3 spans 12 residues. V dropped 2 bases and J dropped 4 bases, with 8 bases sitting between them. CDR3 bases: TGTGCCTGGAGTCGAAGCCTCACTGAAGCTTTCTTT. Translating it yields CAWSRSLTEAFF.

This chain uses TRBV12-3 or TRBV12-4 with TRBJ2-2, with D hard to call. This CDR3 spans 14 amino acids. Between the trimmed V and J ends, which lost 2 bases and 3 bases, there was a span of 7 bases. The CDR3 DNA reads as TGTGCCAGCAGTTTACCGGGTTACACCGGGGAGCTGTTTTTT. Translation: CASSLPGYTGELFF.

J is TRBJ2-7 and V is TRBV25-1; the D gene is possibly TRBD1 (6 bases). Trimming took 6 bases from V and 6 from J, leaving 6 bases between them. Germline lookup yields CDR1 MGHDK and CDR2 SYGVNS. CDR3 length equals 10 residues. CDR3 in DNA: TGTGCCAGCAGGGGGGCCGAGCAGTACTTC. Encoded protein: CASRGAEQYF.

This chain connects TRBV18 to TRBJ2-5; no reliable D call. This CDR3 comprises 14 residues. CDR1 is KGHSH, CDR2 LQKENI, per germline. Deletions cut 3 bases from V and 3 bases from J, with 11 bases between. The CDR3 coding sequence is TGTGCCAGCTCACCGAGGTCTGGGAAAGAGACCCAGTACTTC. Translation: CASSPRSGKETQYF.

The V gene is TRBV29-1, the J gene TRBJ2-5, with a tentative D call TRBD1 (6 bases). CDR3 length equals 12 residues. V lost 7 bases and J lost 6, with 15 bases in between. CDR1 and CDR2 (germline): SQVTM, ANQGSEA. CDR3 coding DNA: TGCAGCGCCAGCAGGGGTCAGAAGACCCAGTACTTC. Translated, it gives CSASRGQKTQYF. The whole variable domain, remainder taken from reference TRBV29-1 and TRBJ2-5, is SAVISQKPSRDICQRGTSLTIQCQVDSQVTMMFWYRQQPGQSLTLIATANQGSEATYESGFVIDKFPISRPNLTFSTLTVSNMSPEDSSIYLCSASRGQKTQYFGPGTRLLVL.

The DNA of the CDR3 is TGTGCCACCCCCATACGAAGAGCGCAGGGGAAAAACATTCAGTACTTC. This codes for CATPIRRAQGKNIQYF. V usage is TRBV21-1 and J usage is TRBJ2-4; TRBD1 is taken as the D call from the table, unchecked against the DNA. TRBV21-1 is given as a pseudogene. The CDR3 spans 16 residues.